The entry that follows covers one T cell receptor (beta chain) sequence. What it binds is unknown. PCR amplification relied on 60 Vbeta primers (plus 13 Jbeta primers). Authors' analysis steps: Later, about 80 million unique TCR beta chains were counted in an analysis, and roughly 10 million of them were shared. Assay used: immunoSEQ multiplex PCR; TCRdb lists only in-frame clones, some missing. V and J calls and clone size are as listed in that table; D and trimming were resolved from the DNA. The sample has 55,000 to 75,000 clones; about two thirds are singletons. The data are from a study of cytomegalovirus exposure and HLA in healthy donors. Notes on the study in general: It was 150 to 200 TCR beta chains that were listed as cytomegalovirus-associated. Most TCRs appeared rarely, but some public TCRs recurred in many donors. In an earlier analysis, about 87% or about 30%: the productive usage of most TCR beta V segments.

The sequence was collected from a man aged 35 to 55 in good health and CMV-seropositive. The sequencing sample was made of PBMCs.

The CDR3 DNA follows: TGTGCCTGGAGTGAAAAGCCAGATACGCAGTATTTT. Its protein is CAWSEKPDTQYF. The chain recombines TRBV30 with TRBJ2-3; D gene unclear. Germline lookup yields CDR1 GTSNPN and CDR2 SVGIG (reference sequence). V gave up 1 base and J gave up 4 bases, with 6 bases separating them. CDR3 length equals 12 residues.